The clone carrying this T cell receptor beta chain was recorded only once. The antigen remains unidentified. Profiled with immunoSEQ multiplex PCR; TCRdb holds only in-frame clones, not every one. Altogether more than 30,000 clones are present, around 96% being singletons, with the ten largest covering over 0.15%. The sample is drawn from a study of monozygotic twins with cystic fibrosis. Findings of the study overall: Clonality was generally low (median about 0.01), higher in the most severe patients.

This CDR3 spans 17 amino acids. V lost 3 bases, J lost 5 bases, and 15 bases stayed unmatched. From germline, CDR1 is SGDLS and CDR2 YYNGEE. This sequence originates from a girl aged 2 to 9 with cystic fibrosis. V is TRBV9 and J is TRBJ1-1, with TRBD1 identical over 8 bases. The material sequenced was blood. In DNA, the CDR3 is TGTGCCAGCAGCGAGGGCCCCGGGACAGGAGGGCGGACTGAAGCTTTCTTT. It is translated as CASSEGPGTGGRTEAFF.